Listed below are T cell receptor beta chains from one sample, sequenced in a study of patients and donors after allogeneic stem cell transplantation. TCRdb processed the RT-PCR reads anew with MiXCR; each CDR3 protein has one entry. The table lists about 230,000 distinct CDR3 sequences, around an eighth of them singletons. Sequenced material: blood, either unsorted or a sorted T cell fraction (not recorded which). The origin of the receptors is a human donor who was either an allogeneic HSCT recipient or a stem cell or donor lymphocyte infusion donor (not recorded which). It is not recorded whose cells these are; they may come from a transplant donor. CDR3s include the opening cysteine and the closing phenylalanine or tryptophan. A D gene is named only where the DNA matches it firmly. Rows give clone size only sometimes, using once, few, many, or a class for an expanded clone.

cdr3_aa cdr3_nt v_call clone_size d_call j_call
CASSLPGQGAIQPQHF TGTGCCAGCAGTTTACCGGGACAGGGGGCAATTCAGCCCCAGCATTTT TRBV28 - TRBD1 TRBJ1-5
CASSQGGTDEETQYF TGTGCCAGCAGCCAAGGGGGCACGGATGAAGAGACCCAGTACTTC TRBV4-2 - - TRBJ2-5
CATSDEVGYGYTF TGTGCCACCAGTGACGAGGTCGGGTATGGCTACACCTTC TRBV24-1 few - TRBJ1-2
CASDKDIADTQYF TGTGCCTCAGACAAGGATATAGCAGATACGCAGTATTTT TRBV5-5 - - TRBJ2-3
CASSSSGSITDTQYF TGTGCCAGCAGCTCTAGCGGGTCAATCACAGATACGCAGTATTTT TRBV11-2 few TRBD2 TRBJ2-3
CATSGGYGYTF TGTGCCACCAGTGGGGGATATGGCTACACCTTC TRBV12-3/TRBV12-4 many - TRBJ1-2
CSASRGGGSTDTQYF TGCAGTGCTTCCCGCGGGGGGGGGAGCACAGATACGCAGTATTTT TRBV20-1 few TRBD2 TRBJ2-3
CSVEGGYGYTF TGCAGCGTTGAGGGTGGATATGGCTACACCTTC TRBV29-1 few - TRBJ1-2
CASSYSGVAGNTIYF TGTGCCAGCAGTTACTCTGGTGTTGCTGGAAACACCATATATTTT TRBV6-5 - - TRBJ1-3
CASSQVLASYNEQFF TGCGCCAGCAGCCAAGTGCTAGCGTCGTACAATGAGCAGTTCTTC TRBV4-3 few - TRBJ2-1
CSATSPSYNEQFF TGCAGTGCCACTAGCCCATCCTACAATGAGCAGTTCTTC TRBV20-1 few - TRBJ2-1
CAWTEPGQATVYGYTF TGTGCCTGGACCGAACCGGGACAAGCAACCGTCTATGGCTACACCTTC TRBV30 few - TRBJ1-2
CASSGALWGYTF TGTGCCAGCAGTGGGGCCCTATGGGGCTACACCTTC TRBV9 many - TRBJ1-2
CASSLYRGRGDTEAFF TGTGCCAGCAGCTTGTACCGGGGGCGCGGGGACACTGAAGCTTTCTTT TRBV13 - - TRBJ1-1
CASSQVMGQGYTF TGTGCCAGCAGCCAAGTGATGGGGCAAGGCTACACCTTC TRBV4-2 many - TRBJ1-2
CASRGNTEAFF TGTGCCAGCCGGGGGAACACTGAAGCTTTCTTT TRBV6-5 few - TRBJ1-1
CASSQQYGYTF TGTGCCAGCAGCCAACAGTATGGCTACACCTTC TRBV4-2 few - TRBJ1-2
CAPGRRNEKLFF TGTGCCCCCGGGCGGCGAAATGAAAAACTGTTTTTT TRBV10-3 few - TRBJ1-4
CASRRAVSTDTQYF TGCGCCAGCAGACGGGCGGTTAGCACAGATACGCAGTATTTT TRBV5-1 many - TRBJ2-3
CSAWTSGSSYVQYF TGCAGTGCTTGGACTAGTGGTAGCTCCTACGTGCAGTACTTC TRBV20-1 - TRBD2 TRBJ2-7
CASRRGQGARVSEQYF TGTGCCAGCAGACGCGGACAGGGGGCGCGCGTCTCCGAGCAGTACTTC TRBV3-1 few TRBD1 TRBJ2-7
CASSSSGTSTDTQYF TGTGCCAGCAGCTCCTCAGGGACTAGCACAGATACGCAGTATTTT TRBV11-2 few - TRBJ2-3
CASSSNLLQETQYF TGCGCCAGCAGCTCCAACCTCCTTCAAGAGACCCAGTACTTC TRBV5-1 many - TRBJ2-5
CASSPGLVGSYEQYF TGTGCCAGCAGCCCGGGACTCGTGGGGTCCTACGAGCAGTACTTC TRBV12-3/TRBV12-4 - - TRBJ2-7
CASSLAGGVFSDTQYF TGTGCCAGCAGCTTGGCTGGGGGGGTGTTTTCAGATACGCAGTATTTT TRBV5-5 few TRBD2 TRBJ2-3
CASSVEAGDSYEQYF TGTGCCAGCAGTGTAGAGGCAGGTGACTCCTACGAGCAGTACTTC TRBV2 - - TRBJ2-7
CASSSRTRGTGRDYEQYF TGTGCCAGCAGCTCTAGGACACGCGGCACGGGAAGGGACTACGAGCAGTACTTC TRBV5-6 - - TRBJ2-7
CASSQRGERYEQYF TGCGCCAGCAGCCAAAGGGGGGAGAGGTACGAGCAGTACTTC TRBV4-1 - - TRBJ2-7
CAWSVILAGEVFLVNEQFF TGTGCCTGGAGTGTAATCCTAGCGGGAGAAGTTTTTTTGGTCAATGAGCAGTTCTTC TRBV30 few TRBD2 TRBJ2-1
CASSLGGSLAVYNEQFF TGCGCCAGCAGTTTGGGAGGTTCTCTAGCGGTGTACAATGAGCAGTTCTTC TRBV5-1 - TRBD2 TRBJ2-1
CSATWTDSGNTIYF TGCAGTGCTACTTGGACCGACTCTGGAAACACCATATATTTT TRBV20-1 many - TRBJ1-3
CASSIGSGGADEQFF TGTGCCAGTAGTATAGGTAGCGGGGGGGCCGATGAGCAGTTCTTC TRBV19 - TRBD2 TRBJ2-1
CSAEGTDTQYF TGCAGTGCTGAGGGGACAGATACGCAGTATTTT TRBV20-1 few - TRBJ2-3
CASIAGTGINQPQHF TGTGCCAGCATCGCCGGGACAGGGATCAATCAGCCCCAGCATTTT TRBV6-1 - TRBD1 TRBJ1-5
CASSPSGLGTDTQYF TGTGCCAGCAGCCCGTCCGGGCTGGGGACAGATACGCAGTATTTT TRBV7-6 - - TRBJ2-3
CASSSHGTESYNEQFF TGTGCCAGCAGCTCGCATGGGACCGAGTCCTACAATGAGCAGTTCTTC TRBV7-3 - - TRBJ2-1
CAISGDSSYEQYF TGTGCCATCTCAGGGGACTCCAGCTACGAGCAGTACTTC TRBV10-3 few - TRBJ2-7
CAWSVNRAYGYTF TGTGCCTGGAGTGTAAACAGGGCCTATGGCTACACCTTC TRBV30 once - TRBJ1-2
CASTRTGGNYGYTF TGTGCCAGCACCAGGACAGGGGGTAACTATGGCTACACCTTC TRBV27 few TRBD1 TRBJ1-2
CATSRDKGTGGLYYGYTF TGTGCCACCAGCAGAGATAAGGGGACAGGGGGCCTCTACTATGGCTACACCTTC TRBV15 few TRBD1 TRBJ1-2
CASSRQGESPLHF TGTGCCAGTAGTCGACAGGGAGAATCACCCCTCCACTTT TRBV19 many TRBD1 TRBJ1-6
CASSPQDGPGNTIYF TGTGCCAGCTCACCGCAAGACGGGCCTGGAAACACCATATATTTT TRBV18 few - TRBJ1-3
CASSQPTVFYNEQFF TGCGCCAGCAGTCAACCTACAGTTTTCTACAATGAGCAGTTCTTC TRBV23-1 few - TRBJ2-1
CASSEWGRGHSPLHF TGTGCCAGCAGTGAATGGGGCAGGGGGCATTCACCCCTCCACTTT TRBV25-1 - TRBD1 TRBJ1-6
CATSVDSGGTGELFF TGTGCCACCAGTGTTGATAGCGGCGGAACCGGGGAGCTGTTTTTT TRBV24-1 few - TRBJ2-2
CSVESSTGGGGYTF TGCAGCGTTGAATCTAGTACAGGGGGAGGAGGCTACACCTTC TRBV29-1 many TRBD1 TRBJ1-2
CATSDLPQGEQYF TGTGCCACCAGTGATCTGCCACAGGGCGAGCAGTACTTC TRBV24-1 many - TRBJ2-7
CASSSRYQETQYF TGTGCCAGCAGTTCTAGGTACCAAGAGACCCAGTACTTC TRBV27 - - TRBJ2-5
CSVEFSRVETQYF TGCAGCGTTGAATTTAGCAGGGTGGAGACCCAGTACTTC TRBV29-1 many - TRBJ2-5
CASTPAPLLETQYF TGTGCCAGCACCCCCGCTCCCCTCCTGGAGACCCAGTACTTC TRBV7-8 many - TRBJ2-5
CASSPPFTGGPTNEKLFF TGTGCCAGCTCACCACCGTTCACAGGGGGGCCCACTAATGAAAAACTGTTTTTT TRBV18 many TRBD1 TRBJ1-4
CASSDMGLPWEQYF TGCGCCAGCAGTGATATGGGTCTTCCTTGGGAGCAGTACTTC TRBV10-1 - - TRBJ2-7